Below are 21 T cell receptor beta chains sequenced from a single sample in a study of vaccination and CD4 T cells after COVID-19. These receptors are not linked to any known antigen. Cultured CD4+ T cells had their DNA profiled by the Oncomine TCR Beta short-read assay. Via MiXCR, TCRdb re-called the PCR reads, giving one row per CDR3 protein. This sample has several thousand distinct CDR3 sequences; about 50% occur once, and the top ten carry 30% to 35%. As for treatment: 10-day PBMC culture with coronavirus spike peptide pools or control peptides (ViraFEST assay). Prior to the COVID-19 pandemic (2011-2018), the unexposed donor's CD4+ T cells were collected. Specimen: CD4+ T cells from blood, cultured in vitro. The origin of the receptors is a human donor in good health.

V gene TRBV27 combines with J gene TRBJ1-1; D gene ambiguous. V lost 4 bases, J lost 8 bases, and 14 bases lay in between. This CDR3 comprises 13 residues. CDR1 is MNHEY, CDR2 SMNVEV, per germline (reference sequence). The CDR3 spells CASSWSSGQEAFF. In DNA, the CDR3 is TGTGCCAGCAGTTGGAGCAGTGGCCAAGAAGCTTTCTTT.

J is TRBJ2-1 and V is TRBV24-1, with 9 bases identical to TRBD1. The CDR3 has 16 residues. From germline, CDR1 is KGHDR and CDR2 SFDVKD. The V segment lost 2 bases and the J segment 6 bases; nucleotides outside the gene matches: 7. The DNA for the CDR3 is TGTGCCACCAGTGATTCAGCCGGGACAGGGTTCAATGAGCAGTTCTTC. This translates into CATSDSAGTGFNEQFF.

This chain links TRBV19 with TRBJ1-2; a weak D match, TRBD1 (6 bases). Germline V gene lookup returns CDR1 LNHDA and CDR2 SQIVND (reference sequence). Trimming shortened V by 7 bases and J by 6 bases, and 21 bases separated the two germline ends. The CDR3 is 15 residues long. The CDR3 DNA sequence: TGTGCCAGTACCTCCTACCGACAGGAAAAGGATGGCTACACCTTC. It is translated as CASTSYRQEKDGYTF.

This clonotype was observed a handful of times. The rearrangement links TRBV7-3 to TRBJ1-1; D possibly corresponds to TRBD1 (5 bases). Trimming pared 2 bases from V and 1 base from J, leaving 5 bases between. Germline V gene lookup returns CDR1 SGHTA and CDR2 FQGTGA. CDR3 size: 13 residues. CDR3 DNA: TGTGCCAGCAGCTTAGACAGGAACACTGAAGCTTTCTTT. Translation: CASSLDRNTEAFF.

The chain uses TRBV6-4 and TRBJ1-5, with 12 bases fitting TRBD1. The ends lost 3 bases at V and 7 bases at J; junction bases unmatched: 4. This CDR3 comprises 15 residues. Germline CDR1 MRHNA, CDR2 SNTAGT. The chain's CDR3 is CASSEGTGGHQPQHF. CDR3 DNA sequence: TGTGCCAGCAGTGAAGGGACAGGGGGCCACCAGCCCCAGCATTTT.

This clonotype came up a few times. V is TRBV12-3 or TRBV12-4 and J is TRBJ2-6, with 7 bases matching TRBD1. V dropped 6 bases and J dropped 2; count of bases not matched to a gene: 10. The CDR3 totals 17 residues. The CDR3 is CASSPEKGAPGANVLTF. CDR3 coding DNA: TGTGCCAGCAGCCCCGAGAAGGGGGCGCCTGGGGCCAACGTCCTGACTTTC.

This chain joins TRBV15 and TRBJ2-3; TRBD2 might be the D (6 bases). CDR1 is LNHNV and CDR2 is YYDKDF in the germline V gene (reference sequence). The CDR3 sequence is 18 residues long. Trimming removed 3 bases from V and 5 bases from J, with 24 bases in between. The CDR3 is CATSSESSAGRSLDTQYF. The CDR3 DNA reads TGTGCCACCAGCAGCGAATCCTCGGCAGGGAGGTCATTAGATACGCAGTATTTT.

CDR3 residues: CASSSWTGGKPQHF. The CDR3 DNA sequence: TGTGCCAGCAGTTCATGGACAGGGGGGAAGCCCCAGCATTTT. The V call is TRBV6-5, the J call TRBJ1-5, with TRBD1 identical over 10 bases. CDR1 and CDR2 from the germline V gene are MNHEY and SVGAGI. The length of the CDR3 is 14 residues. V was pared by 4 bases and J by 8 bases, with 5 bases of the junction left unmatched.

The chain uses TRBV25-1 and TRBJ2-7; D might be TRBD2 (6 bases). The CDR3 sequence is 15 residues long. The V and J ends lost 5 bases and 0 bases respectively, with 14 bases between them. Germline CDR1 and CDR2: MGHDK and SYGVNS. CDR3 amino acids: CASSPGRGSSYEQYF. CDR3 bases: TGTGCCAGCAGTCCGGGACGGGGGAGCTCCTACGAGCAGTACTTC.

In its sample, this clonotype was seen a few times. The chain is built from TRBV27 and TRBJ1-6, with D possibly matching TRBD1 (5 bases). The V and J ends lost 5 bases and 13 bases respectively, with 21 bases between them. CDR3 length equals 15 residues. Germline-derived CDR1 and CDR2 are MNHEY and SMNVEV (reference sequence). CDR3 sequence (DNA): TGTGCCAGCAGTCTCTCCGGGACGGCCCCGACGCCCCTCCACTTT. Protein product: CASSLSGTAPTPLHF.

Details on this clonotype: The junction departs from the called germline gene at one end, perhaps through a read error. The CDR3 protein is CVSSLEQESYGYTF. The CDR3 nucleotides read TGCGTCAGCAGCTTGGAGCAGGAATCATATGGCTACACCTTC. The rearrangement joins TRBV5-1 to TRBJ1-2; D unresolved. CDR1 and CDR2 (germline): SGHRS, YFSETQ. The CDR3 length is 14 residues.

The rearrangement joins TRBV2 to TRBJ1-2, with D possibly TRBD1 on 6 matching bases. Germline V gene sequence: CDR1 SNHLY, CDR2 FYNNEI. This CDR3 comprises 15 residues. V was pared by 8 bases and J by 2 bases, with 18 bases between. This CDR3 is CASPTVRQVNYGYTF. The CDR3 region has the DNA TGTGCCAGCCCCACAGTCCGACAGGTGAACTATGGCTACACCTTC.

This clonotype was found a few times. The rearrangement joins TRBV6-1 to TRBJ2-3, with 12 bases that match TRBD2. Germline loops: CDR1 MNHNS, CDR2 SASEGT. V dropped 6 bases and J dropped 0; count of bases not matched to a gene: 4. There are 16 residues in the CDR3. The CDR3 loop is CASRFTSGGSTDTQYF. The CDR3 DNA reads TGTGCCAGCAGATTTACTAGCGGGGGGAGCACAGATACGCAGTATTTT.

The CDR3 nucleotides read TGTGCCAGCAGCTCCGGGACAGGGGGCGGACAGCCCCAGCATTTT. Protein sequence: CASSSGTGGGQPQHF. The J gene is TRBJ1-5, the V gene TRBV7-6; 12 nucleotides match TRBD1. CDR3 length equals 15 residues. V lost 4 bases to trimming and J lost 7 bases; unmatched junction nucleotides: 5. CDR1 is SGHVS, CDR2 FNYEAQ, per germline. Together with reference TRBV7-6 and TRBJ1-5, the CDR3 gives the full variable domain: GAGVSQSPRYKVTKRGQDVALRCDPISGHVSLYWYRQALGQGPEFLTYFNYEAQQDKSGLPNDRFSAERPEGSISTLTIQRTEQRDSAMYRCASSSGTGGGQPQHFGDGTRLSIL.

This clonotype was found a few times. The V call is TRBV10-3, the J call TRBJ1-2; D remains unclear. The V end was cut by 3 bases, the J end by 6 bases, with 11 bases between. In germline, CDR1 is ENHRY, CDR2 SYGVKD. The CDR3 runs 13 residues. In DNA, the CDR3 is TGTGCCATCAGTGACGGTGCGGGTGATGGCTACACCTTC. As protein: CAISDGAGDGYTF.

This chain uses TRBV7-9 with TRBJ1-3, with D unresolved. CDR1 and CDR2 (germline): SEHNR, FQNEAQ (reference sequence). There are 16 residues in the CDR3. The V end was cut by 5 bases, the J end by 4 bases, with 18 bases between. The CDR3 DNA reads TGTGCCAGCAGCGAGGGTTATGGAGAGAACGGAAACACCATATATTTT. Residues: CASSEGYGENGNTIYF.

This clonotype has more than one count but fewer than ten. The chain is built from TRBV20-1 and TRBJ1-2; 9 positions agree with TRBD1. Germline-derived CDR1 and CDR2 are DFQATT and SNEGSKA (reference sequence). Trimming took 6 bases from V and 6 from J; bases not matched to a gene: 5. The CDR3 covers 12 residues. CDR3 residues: CSATDRGDGYTF. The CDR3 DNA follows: TGCAGTGCAACGGACAGGGGCGATGGCTACACCTTC.

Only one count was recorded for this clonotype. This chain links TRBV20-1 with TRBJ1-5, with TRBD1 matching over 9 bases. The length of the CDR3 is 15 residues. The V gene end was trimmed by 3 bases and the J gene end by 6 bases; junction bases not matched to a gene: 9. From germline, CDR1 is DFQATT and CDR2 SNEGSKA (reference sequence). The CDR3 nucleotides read TGCAGTGCTAGGGATTCCGGGACAGGGAGTCAGCCCCAGCATTTT. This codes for CSARDSGTGSQPQHF.

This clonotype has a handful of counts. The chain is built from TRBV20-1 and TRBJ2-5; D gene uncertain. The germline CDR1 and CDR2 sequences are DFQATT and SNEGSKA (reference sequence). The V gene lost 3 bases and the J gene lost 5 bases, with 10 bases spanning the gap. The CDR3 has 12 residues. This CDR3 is CSASLSRETQYF. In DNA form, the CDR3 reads TGCAGTGCTAGCCTCTCGCGGGAGACCCAGTACTTC.

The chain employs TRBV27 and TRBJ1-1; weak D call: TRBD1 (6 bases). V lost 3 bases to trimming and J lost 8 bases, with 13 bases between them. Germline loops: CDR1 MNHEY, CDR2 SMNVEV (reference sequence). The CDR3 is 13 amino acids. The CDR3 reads CASSFSQGAEAFF. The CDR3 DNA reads TGTGCCAGCAGTTTCTCACAGGGAGCCGAAGCTTTCTTT.

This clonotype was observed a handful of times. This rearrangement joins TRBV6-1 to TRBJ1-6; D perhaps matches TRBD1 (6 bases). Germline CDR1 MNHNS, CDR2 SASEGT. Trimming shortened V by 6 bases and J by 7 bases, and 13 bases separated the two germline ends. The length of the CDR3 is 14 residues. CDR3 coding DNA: TGTGCCAGCAGAACAAACACAGGGAATTCACCCCTCCACTTT. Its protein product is CASRTNTGNSPLHF.